This T cell receptor beta chain was sequenced for a study of T cell changes during pregnancy in multiple sclerosis. This table comes from immunoSEQ multiplex PCR, and its TCRdb copy is limited to in-frame clones, with some not included. The repertoire holds about 60,000 clones, 93% seen once, with 2.5% to 3.5% in the top ten. Germline assignment: CDR1 LGHNA and CDR2 YSLEER. This CDR3 spans 15 amino acids. Trimming cost V 1 base and J 6 bases; bases outside gene matches: 3. The sequence derives from a female donor with multiple sclerosis, enrolled in a pregnancy study. V usage is TRBV4-3 and J usage is TRBJ2-1, with TRBD2 identical over 10 bases. The starting material was CD8+ T cells from peripheral blood mononuclear cells, obtained in the second trimester of pregnancy. As DNA, the CDR3 is TGCGCCAGCAGCCAAGTGCTAGCGGGAGTCAATGAGCAGTTCTTC. Its translation is CASSQVLAGVNEQFF.